This TCR beta chain appears in the sequencing data of a study of beta chain features in type 1 diabetes. Remarks on this clone: Antigen unknown.

Using CD45RO/CCR7/CD25/CD127/CD95/CD27, CD4+ naive, central memory, regulatory and stem cell-like memory cells were sorted. What was sequenced were expressed TCRB transcripts, since all of the isolated RNA had been reverse transcribed. Repertoires were generated with immunoSEQ multiplex PCR, while TCRdb's copy carries only in-frame clones and drops some. This repertoire shows around 350,000 clones, approximately 12% found once; its top ten account for 0.017%. Deletions cut 3 bases from V and 3 bases from J, with 15 bases between. Germline-derived CDR1 and CDR2 are LNHDA and SQIVND (reference sequence). This CDR3 contains 15 residues. Study findings and constraints: The naive, central memory and Treg TCRB repertoires showed an apparent similarity that was greater among patients than among healthy donors. Shorter TCRB CDR3s, moderately but significantly so, were found in Type 1 diabetes patients in all four CD4+ subsets.

Sequenced input: naive CD4+ T cells from blood. The V call is TRBV19, the J call TRBJ2-7; possibly TRBD2 for D (6 bases). This receptor was obtained from a man aged 18 to 30 in good health. The CDR3 DNA is TGTGCCAGTAGTATCTCGCCTAGCGTTAACTACGAGCAGTACTTC. Its translation: CASSISPSVNYEQYF.